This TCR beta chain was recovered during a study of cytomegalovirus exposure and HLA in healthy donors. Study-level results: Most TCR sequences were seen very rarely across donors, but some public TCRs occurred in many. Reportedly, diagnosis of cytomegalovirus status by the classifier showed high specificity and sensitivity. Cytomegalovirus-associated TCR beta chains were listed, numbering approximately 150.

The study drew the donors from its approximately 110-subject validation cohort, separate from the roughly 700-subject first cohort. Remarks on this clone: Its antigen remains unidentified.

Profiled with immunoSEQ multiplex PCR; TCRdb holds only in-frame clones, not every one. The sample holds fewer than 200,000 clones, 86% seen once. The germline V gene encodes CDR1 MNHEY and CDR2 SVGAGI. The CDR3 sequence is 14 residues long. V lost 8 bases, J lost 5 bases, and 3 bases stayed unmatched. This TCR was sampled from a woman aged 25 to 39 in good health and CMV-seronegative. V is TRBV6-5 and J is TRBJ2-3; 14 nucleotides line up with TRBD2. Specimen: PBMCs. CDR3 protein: CASETSGRGDTQYF. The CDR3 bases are TGTGCCAGCGAGACTAGCGGGAGGGGAGATACGCAGTATTTT.